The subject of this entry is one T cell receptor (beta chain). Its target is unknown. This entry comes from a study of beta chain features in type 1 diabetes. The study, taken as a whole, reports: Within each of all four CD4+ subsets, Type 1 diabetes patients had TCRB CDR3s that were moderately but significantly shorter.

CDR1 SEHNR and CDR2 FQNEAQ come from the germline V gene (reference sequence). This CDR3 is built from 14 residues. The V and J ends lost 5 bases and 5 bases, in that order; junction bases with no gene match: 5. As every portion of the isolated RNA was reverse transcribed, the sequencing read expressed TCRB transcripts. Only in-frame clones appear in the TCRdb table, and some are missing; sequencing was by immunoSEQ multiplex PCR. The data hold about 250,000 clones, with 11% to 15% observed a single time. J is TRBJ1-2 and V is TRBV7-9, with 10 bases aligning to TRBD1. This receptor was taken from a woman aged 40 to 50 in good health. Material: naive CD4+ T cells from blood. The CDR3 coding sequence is TGTGCCAGCAGCCTCGGGACAGGGGTTTATGGCTACACCTTC. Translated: CASSLGTGVYGYTF. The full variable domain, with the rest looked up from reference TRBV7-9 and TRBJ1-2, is DTGVSQNPRHKITKRGQNVTFRCDPISEHNRLYWYRQTLGQGPEFLTYFQNEAQLEKSRLLSDRFSAERPKGSFSTLEIQRTEQGDSAMYLCASSLGTGVYGYTFGSGTRLTVV.